These 27 T cell receptor beta chains share one sample of origin, sequenced in a study of blood T cell repertoires in COVID-19. Produced via immunoSEQ multiplex PCR; TCRdb's table is partial and in-frame only. Among hundreds of thousands of clones listed, under 90% were seen once. Sequencing was carried out using peripheral blood. These receptors all come from a woman in her forties or fifties who had recovered from COVID-19.

This chain connects TRBV9 to TRBJ2-3; D is ambiguous. Germline-derived CDR1 and CDR2 are SGDLS and YYNGEE. V lost 2 bases to trimming and J lost 6 bases, with 13 bases between them. This CDR3 is 14 amino acids long. The CDR3 nucleotides read TGTGCCAGCAGCGTCGCTACTGAGGTTGATACGCAGTATTTT. Its translation is CASSVATEVDTQYF.

CDR3 residues: CASTRTGFYGYTF. The DNA of the CDR3 is TGTGCCAGCACCAGGACAGGATTCTATGGCTACACCTTC. The chain links TRBV3-1 (or the pseudogene TRBV3-2) to TRBJ1-2; TRBD1 aligns across 7 bases. CDR1 is LGHDT and CDR2 is YNNKEL in the germline V gene (reference sequence). The CDR3 sequence is 13 residues long. V dropped 7 bases and J dropped 4; count of bases not matched to a gene: 6.

The V call is TRBV6-5, the J call TRBJ2-7, with D maybe TRBD1 (6 bases). The CDR3 is 14 amino acids. Germline CDR1 and CDR2: MNHEY and SVGAGI. The germline V and J ends were trimmed by 6 bases and 1 base, with 13 bases remaining between them. This chain's CDR3 is CASSQGFFSYEQYF. DNA of the CDR3: TGTGCCAGCAGCCAGGGGTTCTTTTCCTACGAGCAGTACTTC.

The V call is TRBV4-3, the J call TRBJ1-1; a weak D match, TRBD1 (6 bases). The V end was cut by 0 bases, the J end by 8 bases, with 16 bases between. The CDR3 spans 15 residues. Germline assignment: CDR1 LGHNA and CDR2 YSLEER. The CDR3 bases are TGCGCCAGCAGCCAAGAGGGGGCAGCTAGGGCCGAAGCTTTCTTT. The encoded protein is CASSQEGAARAEAFF.

This clone showed up just a few times. This sequence joins TRBV6-2 or TRBV6-3 and TRBJ2-1, with D hard to call. V lost 2 bases to trimming and J lost 10 bases, with 12 bases between them. Germline V CDR1 and CDR2: MNHEY, SVGEGT. This CDR3 is 13 amino acids long. CDR3 loop: CASSYVGMREQFF. The DNA of the CDR3 is TGTGCCAGCAGTTACGTGGGTATGCGGGAGCAGTTCTTC.

V gene TRBV5-1 combines with J gene TRBJ2-1; D not certain. Trimming stripped 2 bases from V and 4 bases from J, with 7 bases between. The CDR3 is made up of 13 amino acids. Per germline, CDR1 SGHRS and CDR2 YFSETQ. CDR3 bases: TGCGCCAGCAGCTTCAACTCGTACAATGAGCAGTTCTTC. It codes for CASSFNSYNEQFF. Full variable domain (outside the CDR3, taken from reference TRBV5-1 and TRBJ2-1): KAGVTQTPRYLIKTRGQQVTLSCSPISGHRSVSWYQQTPGQGLQFLFEYFSETQRNKGNFPGRFSGRQFSNSRSEMNVSTLELGDSALYLCASSFNSYNEQFFGPGTRLTVL.

This chain joins TRBV4-3 and TRBJ1-1, with D perhaps matching TRBD1 (5 bases). V shed 0 bases and J shed 4 bases, with 21 bases lying between them. CDR3 length equals 18 residues. Germline CDR1 LGHNA, CDR2 YSLEER. The CDR3 spells CASSQDWGDSPTLTEAFF. The CDR3 DNA follows: TGCGCCAGCAGCCAAGATTGGGGGGATTCCCCAACACTCACTGAAGCTTTCTTT.

The chain is built from TRBV10-1 and TRBJ1-4; 7 bases are a match to TRBD1. The CDR3 sequence is 16 residues long. CDR1 is WNHNN, CDR2 SYGVQD, per germline (reference sequence). V lost 5 bases and J lost 4; bases outside the gene matches: 10. CDR3 DNA sequence: TGCGCCAGCAGTAAAGAAAGACAGGGAAATAATGAAAAACTGTTTTTT. This sequence encodes CASSKERQGNNEKLFF.

The chain combines TRBV6-2 or TRBV6-3 with TRBJ1-2, with D possibly being TRBD1 (6 bases). There are 13 residues in the CDR3. Trimming removed 2 bases from V and 7 bases from J, with 11 bases in between. The germline CDR1 and CDR2 sequences are MNHEY and SVGEGT. CDR3 in amino acids: CASSYRGALGYTF. The CDR3 DNA reads TGTGCCAGCAGTTACCGGGGGGCACTTGGCTACACCTTC.

The CDR3 bases are TGTGCCAGCAGCCCGGGGAGAGATACGCAGTATTTT. This translates into CASSPGRDTQYF. The chain links TRBV7-8 to TRBJ2-3; D might be TRBD2 (5 bases). CDR1 and CDR2 from the germline V gene are SGHVS and FQNEAQ. The CDR3 covers 12 residues. Trimming pared 5 bases from V and 5 bases from J, leaving 8 bases between. The whole variable domain, filled in from reference TRBV7-8 and TRBJ2-3, reads GAGVSQSPRYKVAKRGQDVALRCDPISGHVSLFWYQQALGQGPEFLTYFQNEAQLDKSGLPSDRFFAERPEGSVSTLKIQRTQQEDSAVYLCASSPGRDTQYFGPGTRLTVL.

The table lists this clone with a count of one. The chain is built from TRBV9 and TRBJ2-7; the D gene is possibly TRBD2 (5 bases). This CDR3 region has 14 residues. Germline loops: CDR1 SGDLS, CDR2 YYNGEE. Trimming pared 0 bases from V and 5 bases from J, leaving 12 bases between. The CDR3 spells CASSVGAPGNEQYF. CDR3 nucleotides: TGTGCCAGCAGCGTAGGGGCCCCGGGGAACGAGCAGTACTTC.

J is TRBJ2-1 and V is TRBV21-1; the table's D call, TRBD1, was not checked against the DNA. TRBV21-1 is a known pseudogene. CDR3 size: 18 residues. The CDR3 sequence is CASSSGIRTGGAYNEQFF. CDR3 coding DNA: TGTGCCAGCAGTTCGGGAATCCGGACAGGGGGCGCCTACAATGAGCAGTTCTTC.

The chain joins TRBV28 to TRBJ1-2; 8 nucleotides line up with TRBD1. The CDR3 sequence is 15 residues long. CDR1 is MDHEN, CDR2 SYDVKM, per germline. Unmatched junction bases numbered 10, after V lost 6 bases and J lost 4 bases. The CDR3 sequence: CASRTPQGAVYGYTF. CDR3 nucleotides: TGTGCCAGCAGGACCCCGCAGGGGGCAGTCTATGGCTACACCTTC.

The rearrangement joins TRBV3-1 (or the pseudogene TRBV3-2) to TRBJ2-3; TRBD2 is a possible D gene (5 bases). Trimming left V 1 base short and J 6 bases short, with 11 bases between. Germline CDR1 is LGHDT and CDR2 is YNNKEL (reference sequence). The CDR3 is 14 residues long. CDR3 sequence reads: CASSQVPGDDTQYF. The CDR3 coding sequence is TGTGCCAGCAGCCAAGTTCCCGGGGATGATACGCAGTATTTT.

The rearrangement links TRBV10-3 to TRBJ2-2; D is perhaps TRBD1 (6 bases). This CDR3 has 17 residues. Per the germline V gene, CDR1 is ENHRY and CDR2 is SYGVKD. Trimming took 4 bases from V and 2 from J, leaving 17 bases between them. The CDR3 reads CAISGRTGYGNTGELFF. CDR3 nucleotide sequence: TGTGCCATCAGTGGACGAACAGGGTACGGCAACACCGGGGAGCTGTTTTTT.

The chain couples TRBV5-8 to TRBJ1-2; D ambiguous. Germline values: CDR1 SGHTS, CDR2 YDEGEE. This CDR3 comprises 14 residues. The V gene lost 3 bases and the J gene lost 2 bases, with 11 bases spanning the gap. This CDR3 reads CASSYGASNYGYTF. The CDR3 region has the DNA TGTGCCAGCAGCTATGGAGCCTCCAACTATGGCTACACCTTC.

This chain connects TRBV4-1 to TRBJ2-1; D is uncertain. The CDR3 has 15 amino acids. Germline values: CDR1 MGHRA, CDR2 YSYEKL. Trimming took off 4 bases at V and 3 bases at J, with 13 bases between the two ends. The CDR3: CASSLARSSYNEQFF. CDR3 DNA sequence: TGCGCCAGCAGCCTTGCGCGGAGCAGCTACAATGAGCAGTTCTTC.

The chain is built from TRBV21-1 and TRBJ2-7; TRBD2, the table's D call, was not compared with the DNA. TRBV21-1 is a known pseudogene. The CDR3 runs 13 residues. CDR3 coding DNA: TGTGCCAGCAGCAAAGAGGGGGGGAACGAGCAGTACTTC. Translated: CASSKEGGNEQYF.

V usage is TRBV7-7 and J usage is TRBJ2-5; D ambiguous. V lost 1 base, J lost 12 bases, and 15 bases lay in between. Germline values: CDR1 SSHAT, CDR2 FNYEAQ (reference sequence). This CDR3 spans 13 amino acids. The CDR3 coding sequence is TGTGCCAGCAGCTTAGTCCCCCTGACTCGGAAGTACTTC. Protein sequence: CASSLVPLTRKYF.

This clone was seen just once. The genes are TRBV7-2 and TRBJ2-2; perhaps TRBD1 as D (5 bases). The germline V gene has CDR1 SGHTA and CDR2 FQGNSA. This CDR3 contains 15 residues. Trimming cost V 2 bases and J 0 bases, with 7 bases left between them. The CDR3 DNA reads as TGTGCCAGCAGCTTAAGGGGTCCGAACACCGGGGAGCTGTTTTTT. Residues: CASSLRGPNTGELFF.

V usage is TRBV7-2 and J usage is TRBJ2-2; D may be TRBD2 (5 bases). The V gene's germline CDR1 is SGHTA and CDR2 FQGNSA. This CDR3 has 15 residues. The V gene lost 6 bases and the J gene lost 2 bases, with 13 bases spanning the gap. The CDR3: CASSREAVNTGELFF. CDR3 DNA sequence: TGTGCCAGCAGTCGAGAAGCGGTAAACACCGGGGAGCTGTTTTTT. Full variable domain (rest looked up from reference TRBV7-2 and TRBJ2-2): GAGVSQSPSNKVTEKGKDVELRCDPISGHTALYWYRQSLGQGLEFLIYFQGNSAPDKSGLPSDRFSAERTGGSVSTLTIQRTQQEDSAVYLCASSREAVNTGELFFGEGSRLTVL.

The CDR3 region has the DNA TGTGCCAGCAGCCAAGATCTGGGAGACAGGGCAAAAGCTTTCTTT. Protein sequence: CASSQDLGDRAKAFF. The V gene is TRBV4-2, the J gene TRBJ1-1, with 7 nucleotides matching TRBD1. Per germline, CDR1 LGHNA and CDR2 YNFKEQ. V was pared by 0 bases and J by 9 bases, with 10 bases of the junction left unmatched. The CDR3 runs 15 residues.

This sequence joins TRBV28 and TRBJ1-2, with D perhaps TRBD1 (6 bases). The CDR3 contains 16 residues. The germline gives CDR1 MDHEN, CDR2 SYDVKM. Deletions cut 4 bases from V and 4 bases from J, with 19 bases between. The CDR3 loop reads CASSSQRGTLIYGYTF. The CDR3 nucleotides read TGTGCCAGCAGTTCCCAGAGGGGGACCCTCATCTATGGCTACACCTTC.

This clone came up once. The genes are TRBV7-9 and TRBJ2-5; the D gene is possibly TRBD1 (6 bases). Germline loops: CDR1 SEHNR, CDR2 FQNEAQ (reference sequence). The V end lost 3 bases, the J end lost 2 bases, and 13 bases lay between the germline ends. This CDR3 has 15 residues. In DNA form, the CDR3 reads TGTGCCAGCAGCTTTTATGGACAGCCACAAGAGACCCAGTACTTC. This encodes CASSFYGQPQETQYF.

The chain is built from TRBV18 and TRBJ2-7, with 14 nucleotides matching TRBD2. The V gene end was trimmed by 3 bases and the J gene end by 4 bases; junction bases not matched to a gene: 5. CDR1 and CDR2 (germline): KGHSH, LQKENI. There are 16 residues in the CDR3. As DNA, the CDR3 is TGTGCCAGCTCACCGGGGACTAGCGGGAGCCGATACGAGCAGTACTTC. Translated: CASSPGTSGSRYEQYF. The whole variable domain, remainder taken from reference TRBV18 and TRBJ2-7, is NAGVMQNPRHLVRRRGQEARLRCSPMKGHSHVYWYRQLPEEGLKFMVYLQKENIIDESGMPKERFSAEFPKEGPSILRIQQVVRGDSAAYFCASSPGTSGSRYEQYFGPGTRLTVT.

The chain recombines TRBV5-1 with TRBJ2-2; TRBD1 is a possible D gene (6 bases). The CDR3 extends over 15 amino acids. Trimming left V 3 bases short and J 4 bases short, with 13 bases between. Germline CDR1 SGHRS, CDR2 YFSETQ. The CDR3 nucleotides are TGCGCCAGCAGCTCTACCCAGGGGCCCACCGGGGAGCTGTTTTTT. Translation: CASSSTQGPTGELFF.

The chain employs TRBV11-3 and TRBJ1-6; the D is unclear. Trimming cost V 8 bases and J 4 bases, with 6 bases left between them. Per the germline V gene, CDR1 is SGHNT and CDR2 is YENEEA. This CDR3 region has 12 residues. CDR3 sequence reads: CASPKYNSPLHF. The CDR3 nucleotides read TGTGCCAGCCCTAAATATAATTCACCCCTCCACTTT. The full variable domain, in which reference TRBV11-3 and TRBJ1-6 provide the parts outside the CDR3, is EAGVVQSPRYKIIEKKQPVAFWCNPISGHNTLYWYLQNLGQGPELLIRYENEEAVDDSQLPKDRFSAERLKGVDSTLKIQPAELGDSAVYLCASPKYNSPLHFGNGTRLTVT.